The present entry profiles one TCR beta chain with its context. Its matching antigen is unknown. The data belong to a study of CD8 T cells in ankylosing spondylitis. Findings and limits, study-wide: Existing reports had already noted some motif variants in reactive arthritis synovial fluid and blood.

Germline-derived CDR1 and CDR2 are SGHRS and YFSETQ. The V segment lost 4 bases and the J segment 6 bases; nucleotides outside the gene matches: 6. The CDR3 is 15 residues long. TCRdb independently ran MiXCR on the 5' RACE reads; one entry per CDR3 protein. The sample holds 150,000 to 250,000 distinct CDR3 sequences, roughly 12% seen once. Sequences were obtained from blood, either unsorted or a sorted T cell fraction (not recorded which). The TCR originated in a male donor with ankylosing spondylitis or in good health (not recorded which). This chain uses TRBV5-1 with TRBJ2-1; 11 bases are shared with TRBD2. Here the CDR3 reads CASSVGLAEFNEQFF. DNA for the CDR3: TGCGCCAGCAGCGTGGGACTAGCGGAATTCAATGAGCAGTTCTTC.